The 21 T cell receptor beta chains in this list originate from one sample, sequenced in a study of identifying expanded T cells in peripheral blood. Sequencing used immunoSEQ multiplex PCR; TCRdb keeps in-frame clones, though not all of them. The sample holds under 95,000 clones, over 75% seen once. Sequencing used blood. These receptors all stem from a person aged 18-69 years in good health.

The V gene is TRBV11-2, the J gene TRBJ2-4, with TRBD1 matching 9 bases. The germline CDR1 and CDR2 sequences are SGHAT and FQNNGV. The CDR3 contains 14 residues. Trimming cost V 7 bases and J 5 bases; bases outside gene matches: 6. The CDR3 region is CASTLGQGQNIQYF. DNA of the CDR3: TGTGCCAGCACCCTGGGACAGGGCCAAAACATTCAGTACTTC. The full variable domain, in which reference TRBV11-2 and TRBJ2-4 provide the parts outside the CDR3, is EAGVAQSPRYKIIEKRQSVAFWCNPISGHATLYWYQQILGQGPKLLIQFQNNGVVDDSQLPKDRFSAERLKGVDSTLKIQPAKLEDSAVYLCASTLGQGQNIQYFGAGTRLSVL.

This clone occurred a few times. The CDR3 loop reads CASSLRGGVANYGYTF. The CDR3 DNA follows: TGTGCCAGCAGTTTACGAGGGGGGGTAGCTAACTATGGCTACACCTTC. The gene calls are TRBV27 and TRBJ1-2, with a tentative D call TRBD1 (6 bases). The CDR3 totals 16 residues. Germline V gives CDR1 MNHEY, CDR2 SMNVEV (reference sequence). The germline V and J ends were trimmed by 2 bases and 0 bases, with 13 bases remaining between them.

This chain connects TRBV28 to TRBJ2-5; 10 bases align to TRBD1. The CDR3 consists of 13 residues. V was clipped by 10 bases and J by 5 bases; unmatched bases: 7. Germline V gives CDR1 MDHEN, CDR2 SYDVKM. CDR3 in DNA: TGTGCCATCAGGACAGGGGGACAGGAGACCCAGTACTTC. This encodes CAIRTGGQETQYF.

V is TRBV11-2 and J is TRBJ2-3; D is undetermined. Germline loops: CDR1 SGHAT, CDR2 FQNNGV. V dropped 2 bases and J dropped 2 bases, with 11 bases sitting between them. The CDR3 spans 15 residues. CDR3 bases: TGTGCCAGCAGCTTAACTGGGTACCCCACAGATACGCAGTATTTT. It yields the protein CASSLTGYPTDTQYF.

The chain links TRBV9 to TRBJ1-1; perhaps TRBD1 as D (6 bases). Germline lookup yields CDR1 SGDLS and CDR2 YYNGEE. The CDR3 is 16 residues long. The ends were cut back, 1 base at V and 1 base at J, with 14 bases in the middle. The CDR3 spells CASSVKGDTWNTEAFF. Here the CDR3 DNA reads TGTGCCAGCAGCGTAAAAGGGGACACATGGAACACTGAAGCTTTCTTT.

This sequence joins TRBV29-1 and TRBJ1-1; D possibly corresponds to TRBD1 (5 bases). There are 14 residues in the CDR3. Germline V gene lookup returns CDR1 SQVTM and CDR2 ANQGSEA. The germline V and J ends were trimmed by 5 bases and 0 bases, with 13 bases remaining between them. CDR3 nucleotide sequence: TGCAGCGTTTCCCCCGGGACCCTGAACACTGAAGCTTTCTTT. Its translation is CSVSPGTLNTEAFF.

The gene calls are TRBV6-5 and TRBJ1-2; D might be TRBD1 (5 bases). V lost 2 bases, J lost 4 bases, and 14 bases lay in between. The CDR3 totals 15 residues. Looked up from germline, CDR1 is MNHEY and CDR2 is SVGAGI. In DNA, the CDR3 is TGTGCCAGCAGTTACGGGACTTCCTCCTTCTATGGCTACACCTTC. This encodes CASSYGTSSFYGYTF.

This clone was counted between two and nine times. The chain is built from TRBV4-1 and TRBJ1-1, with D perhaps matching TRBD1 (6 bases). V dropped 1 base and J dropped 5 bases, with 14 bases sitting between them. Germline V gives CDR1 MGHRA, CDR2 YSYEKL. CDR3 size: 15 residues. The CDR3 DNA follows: TGCGCCAGCAGCCAAGTGACGGGGGCGAGGACTGAAGCTTTCTTT. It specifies CASSQVTGARTEAFF.

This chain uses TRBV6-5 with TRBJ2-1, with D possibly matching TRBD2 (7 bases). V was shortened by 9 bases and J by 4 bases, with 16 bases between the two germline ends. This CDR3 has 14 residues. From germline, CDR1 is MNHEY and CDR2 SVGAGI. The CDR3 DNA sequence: TGTGCCAGTGGGGAGGGGGGGCTGTACAATGAGCAGTTCTTC. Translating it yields CASGEGGLYNEQFF.

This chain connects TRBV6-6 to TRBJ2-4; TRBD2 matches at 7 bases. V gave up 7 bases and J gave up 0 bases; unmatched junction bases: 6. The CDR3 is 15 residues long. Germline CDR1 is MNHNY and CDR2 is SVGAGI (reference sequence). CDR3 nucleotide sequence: TGTGCCAGCACGGAGGGCGGGGGAGCCAAAAACATTCAGTACTTC. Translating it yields CASTEGGGAKNIQYF.

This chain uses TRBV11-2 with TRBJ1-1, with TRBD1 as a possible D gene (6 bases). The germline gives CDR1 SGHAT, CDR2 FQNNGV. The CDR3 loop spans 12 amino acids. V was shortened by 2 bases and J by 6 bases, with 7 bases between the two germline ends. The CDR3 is CASSLWGPEAFF. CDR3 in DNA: TGTGCCAGCAGCTTATGGGGGCCTGAAGCTTTCTTT. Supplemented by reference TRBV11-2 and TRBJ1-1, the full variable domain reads EAGVAQSPRYKIIEKRQSVAFWCNPISGHATLYWYQQILGQGPKLLIQFQNNGVVDDSQLPKDRFSAERLKGVDSTLKIQPAKLEDSAVYLCASSLWGPEAFFGQGTRLTVV.

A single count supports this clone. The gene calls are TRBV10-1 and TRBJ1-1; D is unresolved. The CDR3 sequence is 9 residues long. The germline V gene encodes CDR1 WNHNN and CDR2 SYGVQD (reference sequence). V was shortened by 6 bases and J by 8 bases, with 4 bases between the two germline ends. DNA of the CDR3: TGCGCCAGCAGCCCCGAAGCTTTCTTT. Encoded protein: CASSPEAFF.

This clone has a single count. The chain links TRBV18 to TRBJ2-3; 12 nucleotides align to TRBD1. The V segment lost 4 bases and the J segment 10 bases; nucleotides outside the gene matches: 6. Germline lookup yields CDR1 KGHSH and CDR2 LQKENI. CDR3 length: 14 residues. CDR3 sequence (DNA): TGTGCCAGCTCACAGGGACAGGGGGCGGAGGCGCAGTATTTT. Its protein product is CASSQGQGAEAQYF.

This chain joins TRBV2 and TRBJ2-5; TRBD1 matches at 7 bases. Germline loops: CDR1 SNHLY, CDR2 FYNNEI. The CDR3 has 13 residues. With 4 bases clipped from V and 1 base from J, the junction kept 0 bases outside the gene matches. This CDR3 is CASSGDSQETQYF. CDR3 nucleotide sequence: TGTGCCAGCAGTGGGGACAGCCAAGAGACCCAGTACTTC.

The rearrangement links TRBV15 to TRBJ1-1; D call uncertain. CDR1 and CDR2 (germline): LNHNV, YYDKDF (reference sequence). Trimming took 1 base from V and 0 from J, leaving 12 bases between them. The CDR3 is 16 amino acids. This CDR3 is CATSRAQNTMNTEAFF. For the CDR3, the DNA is TGTGCCACCAGCAGAGCACAGAACACCATGAACACTGAAGCTTTCTTT.

The CDR3: CASSPPNQPQHF. The CDR3, as DNA: TGTGCCAGCAGTCCCCCGAATCAGCCCCAGCATTTT. V usage is TRBV7-8 and J usage is TRBJ1-5, with unresolved D. V gave up 6 bases and J gave up 4 bases, with 7 bases separating them. Germline V gene sequence: CDR1 SGHVS, CDR2 FQNEAQ. The CDR3 is 12 amino acids.

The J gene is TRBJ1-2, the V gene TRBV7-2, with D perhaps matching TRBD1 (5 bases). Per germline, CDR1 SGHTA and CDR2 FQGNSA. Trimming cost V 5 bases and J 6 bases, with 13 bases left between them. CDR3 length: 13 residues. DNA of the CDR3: TGTGCCAGCAGCCCTGGGGGGATCAATGGCTACACCTTC. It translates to CASSPGGINGYTF.

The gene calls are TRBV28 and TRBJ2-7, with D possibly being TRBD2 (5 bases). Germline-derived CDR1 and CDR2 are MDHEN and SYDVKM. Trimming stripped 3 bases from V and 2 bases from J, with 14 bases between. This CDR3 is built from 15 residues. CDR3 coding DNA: TGTGCCAGCAGTTTTTCTAGCCGGTTGGCCTACGAGCAGTACTTC. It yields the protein CASSFSSRLAYEQYF.

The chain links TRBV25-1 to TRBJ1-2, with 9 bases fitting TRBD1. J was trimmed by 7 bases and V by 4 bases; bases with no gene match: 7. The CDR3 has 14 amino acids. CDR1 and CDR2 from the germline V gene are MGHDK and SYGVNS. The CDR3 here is CASSGGQGMGGYTF. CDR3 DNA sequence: TGTGCCAGCAGTGGGGGACAGGGAATGGGTGGCTACACCTTC.

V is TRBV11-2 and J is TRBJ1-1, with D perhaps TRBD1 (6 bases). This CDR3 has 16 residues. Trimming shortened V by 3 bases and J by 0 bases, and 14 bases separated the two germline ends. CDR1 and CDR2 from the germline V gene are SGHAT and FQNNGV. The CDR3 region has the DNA TGTGCCAGCAGCTTTACATCAGGGGCGGTGAACACTGAAGCTTTCTTT. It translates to CASSFTSGAVNTEAFF. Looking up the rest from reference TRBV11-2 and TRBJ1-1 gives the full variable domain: EAGVAQSPRYKIIEKRQSVAFWCNPISGHATLYWYQQILGQGPKLLIQFQNNGVVDDSQLPKDRFSAERLKGVDSTLKIQPAKLEDSAVYLCASSFTSGAVNTEAFFGQGTRLTVV.

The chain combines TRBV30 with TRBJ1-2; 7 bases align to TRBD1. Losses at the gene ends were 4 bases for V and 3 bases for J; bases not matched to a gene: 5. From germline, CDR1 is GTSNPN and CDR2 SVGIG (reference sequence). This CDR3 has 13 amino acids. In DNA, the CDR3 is TGTGCCTGGACGACAGGGCCGTACTATGGCTACACCTTC. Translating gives CAWTTGPYYGYTF.